Listed below are T cell receptor beta chains from one sample, sequenced in a study of T cell responses to AZD1222 COVID-19 vaccine. The table came from immunoSEQ multiplex PCR; TCRdb's copy has only in-frame clones and leaves some out. The data contain about 150,000 clones, just over 90% of them singletons. The source was peripheral blood, collected 28 days after the second AZD1222 dose. All receptors come from an adult who received the AZD1222 COVID-19 vaccine. CDR3s include the opening cysteine and the closing phenylalanine or tryptophan. A D gene is named only where the DNA matches it firmly. Clone size is stated in some rows and not others, as once, few, many or a class when expanded.

v_call	clone_size	cdr3_length	d_call	j_call	cdr3_aa	cdr3_nt
TRBV4-2	NA	18	NA	TRBJ1-3	CASSQDVHGVRVGNTIYF	TGTGCCAGCAGCCAAGATGTGCATGGGGTTAGGGTCGGAAACACCATATATTTT
TRBV19	NA	14	NA	TRBJ1-2	CASSKLIEGPAYTF	TGTGCCAGTAGTAAATTGATAGAGGGCCCGGCCTACACCTTC
TRBV6-1	NA	12	NA	TRBJ2-2	CASSDQGGELFF	TGTGCCAGCAGTGATCAGGGTGGGGAGCTGTTTTTT
TRBV10-1	NA	15	NA	TRBJ2-1	CASSDGGRSYNEQFF	TGCGCCAGCAGTGACGGGGGCCGCTCCTACAATGAGCAGTTCTTC
TRBV29-1	NA	11	NA	TRBJ1-2	CSVEDLRGYTF	TGCAGCGTTGAAGATCTTCGGGGCTACACCTTC
TRBV29-1	NA	11	NA	TRBJ1-4	CSVRREEKLFF	TGCAGCGTTCGACGGGAAGAAAAACTGTTTTTT
TRBV9	NA	18	NA	TRBJ1-6	CASSEGDTASSYNSPLHF	TGTGCCAGCAGCGAGGGGGACACGGCGAGCTCCTATAATTCACCCCTCCACTTT
TRBV10-3	once	16	TRBD1	TRBJ1-2	CAIRDTTGTFRDGYTF	TGTGCCATCAGGGACACGACAGGGACCTTCCGCGATGGCTACACCTTC
TRBV10-3	NA	14	NA	TRBJ2-7	CAISESGQAYEQYF	TGTGCCATCAGTGAGTCGGGTCAGGCGTACGAGCAGTACTTC
TRBV4-1	NA	14	TRBD1	TRBJ1-1	CASRKGQGNTEAFF	TGCGCCAGCAGAAAGGGACAGGGGAACACTGAAGCTTTCTTT
TRBV19	NA	15	TRBD1	TRBJ1-4	CASSIGDRAYEKLFF	TGTGCCAGTAGTATTGGAGACAGGGCCTATGAAAAACTGTTTTTT
TRBV7-3	NA	13	TRBD2	TRBJ2-7	CASSSGGAGEQYF	TGTGCCAGCAGCTCGGGGGGGGCGGGGGAGCAGTACTTC
TRBV2	NA	16	TRBD2	TRBJ2-1	CASRFSSGSSSAEQFF	TGTGCCAGCAGATTTTCTAGCGGGAGTTCGTCCGCTGAGCAGTTCTTC
TRBV20-1	NA	10	NA	TRBJ1-1	CSARRGEAFF	TGCAGTGCCCGTAGGGGGGAGGCTTTCTTT
TRBV6-1	NA	17	TRBD2	TRBJ2-7	CASSVRATSGRGYEQYF	TGTGCCAGCAGTGTTCGGGCCACTAGCGGGAGGGGCTACGAGCAGTACTTC
TRBV3-1/TRBV3-2	NA	12	TRBD1	TRBJ1-1	CASSQRTGEAFF	TGTGCCAGCAGCCAACGGACAGGCGAAGCTTTCTTT
TRBV7-6	NA	17	TRBD1	TRBJ2-6	CASRPGQGGSGANVLTF	TGTGCCAGCAGGCCGGGACAGGGAGGCTCTGGGGCCAACGTCCTGACTTTC
TRBV5-5	NA	16	NA	TRBJ2-6	CASSLQGTSGANVLTF	TGTGCCAGCAGCCTGCAGGGGACCTCTGGGGCCAACGTCCTGACTTTC
TRBV6-4	NA	15	NA	TRBJ1-1	CASSAEGGLNTEAFF	TGTGCCAGCAGTGCGGAAGGGGGACTGAACACTGAAGCTTTCTTT
TRBV4-2	NA	16	TRBD2	TRBJ2-3	CASSQEERGGLYTQYF	TGTGCCAGCAGCCAAGAGGAGCGGGGGGGCCTGTATACGCAGTATTTT
TRBV6-5	once	15	NA	TRBJ1-3	CASSFDRYSGNTIYF	TGTGCCAGCAGTTTCGACAGATACTCTGGAAACACCATATATTTT
TRBV5-1	NA	14	TRBD1	TRBJ1-4	CASSIGTANEKLFF	TGCGCCAGCAGCATCGGGACAGCTAATGAAAAACTGTTTTTT
TRBV11-2	NA	12	NA	TRBJ2-5	CASSLDRETQYF	TGTGCCAGCAGCTTAGATCGGGAGACCCAGTACTTC
TRBV4-2	NA	16	TRBD1	TRBJ1-1	CASSQALDRGSTEAFF	TGTGCCAGCAGCCAAGCATTAGACAGGGGAAGCACTGAAGCTTTCTTT
TRBV5-4	NA	14	NA	TRBJ1-1	CASLSGGGSTEAFF	TGTGCCAGCCTTTCCGGTGGGGGGTCCACTGAAGCTTTCTTT
TRBV5-4	NA	16	TRBD1	TRBJ2-3	CASSLPGQGATDTQYF	TGTGCCAGCAGCTTACCGGGACAGGGGGCAACAGATACGCAGTATTTT
TRBV13	once	14	NA	TRBJ2-1	CASTYRSSYNEQFF	TGTGCCAGCACTTACAGGAGCTCCTACAATGAGCAGTTCTTC
TRBV27	once	13	NA	TRBJ1-2	CASSSGLNYGYTF	TGTGCCAGCAGTTCTGGCCTTAACTATGGCTACACCTTC
TRBV6-6	NA	14	TRBD1	TRBJ1-2	CASNIIGTAYGYTF	TGTGCCAGCAATATAATTGGGACAGCCTATGGCTACACCTTC
TRBV5-5	NA	17	NA	TRBJ1-3	CASSLEQALGTGNTIYF	TGTGCCAGCAGCTTGGAACAGGCCCTAGGTACCGGAAACACCATATATTTT
TRBV9	NA	14	TRBD2	TRBJ2-1	CASSQTSGNDEQFF	TGTGCCAGCAGCCAGACTAGCGGGAACGATGAGCAGTTCTTC
TRBV2	NA	14	TRBD1	TRBJ1-1	CASSERQGNTEAFF	TGTGCCAGCAGTGAACGACAGGGCAACACTGAAGCTTTCTTT
TRBV5-1	NA	15	TRBD2	TRBJ2-1	CASSLIGGSNNEQFF	TGCGCCAGCAGCTTGATAGGCGGGAGCAACAATGAGCAGTTCTTC
TRBV5-1	NA	16	NA	TRBJ2-1	CASSLLAGSSYNEQFF	TGCGCCAGCAGCTTGCTAGCCGGGAGCTCCTACAATGAGCAGTTCTTC
TRBV7-2	NA	15	NA	TRBJ2-5	CASSHGTVISETQYF	TGTGCCAGCAGCCACGGGACTGTTATTTCAGAGACCCAGTACTTC
TRBV2	NA	16	TRBD2	TRBJ2-1	CASSEVERGVYNEQFF	TGTGCCAGCAGTGAAGTGGAGCGGGGGGTCTACAATGAGCAGTTCTTC
TRBV24-1	NA	15	NA	TRBJ2-3	CATSDGGTLQDTQYF	TGTGCCACCAGTGATGGGGGGACCCTACAAGATACGCAGTATTTT
TRBV5-1	NA	17	TRBD1	TRBJ1-1	CASSMTVAWAGGTEAFF	TGCGCCAGCAGCATGACGGTGGCCTGGGCAGGGGGCACTGAAGCTTTCTTT
TRBV7-9	NA	15	TRBD1	TRBJ1-3	CASSQGQVSGNTIYF	TGTGCCAGCAGCCAAGGACAGGTCTCTGGAAACACCATATATTTT
TRBV27	NA	15	NA	TRBJ1-5	CASRAGASGNQPQHF	TGTGCCAGCAGGGCCGGGGCCTCGGGCAATCAGCCCCAGCATTTT
TRBV19	NA	16	NA	TRBJ2-3	CASRGRGPSLTDTQYF	TGTGCCAGTAGGGGGAGGGGGCCCTCCCTCACAGATACGCAGTATTTT
TRBV4-1	few	15	TRBD1	TRBJ2-7	CASSQADRGPYEQYF	TGCGCCAGCAGCCAAGCAGACAGGGGGCCCTACGAGCAGTACTTC
TRBV3-1/TRBV3-2	NA	14	TRBD2	TRBJ2-7	CASRDSGVSYEQYF	TGTGCCAGCAGGGATAGCGGGGTAAGTTACGAGCAGTACTTC
TRBV2	NA	16	NA	TRBJ2-6	CASSVGGNSGANVLTF	TGTGCCAGCAGTGTGGGGGGAAACTCTGGGGCCAACGTCCTGACTTTC
TRBV7-8	NA	15	NA	TRBJ2-5	CASSLGTVSLETQYF	TGTGCCAGCAGCTTAGGGACAGTGAGTCTAGAGACCCAGTACTTC
TRBV7-2	NA	17	TRBD1	TRBJ1-5	CASSKPGGANSNQPQHF	TGTGCCAGCAGCAAACCAGGGGGAGCTAATAGCAATCAGCCCCAGCATTTT
TRBV7-9	NA	15	NA	TRBJ1-1	CASSLGPGGFAEAFF	TGTGCCAGCAGCTTAGGGCCGGGTGGGTTCGCTGAAGCTTTCTTT